These 8 T cell receptor delta chains originate from one sample sequenced in a study of γδ T cells in repeated Plasmodium falciparum infection. Gammadelta T cells were flow-sorted from PBMC into Vgamma9/Vdelta2+ and Vdelta2-negative populations for bulk analysis. TCRdb ran CATT on the multiplex PCR reads. The sample includes 75,000 to 95,000 delta-chain clones, 0.8% to 1% of them seen just once. Sequencing was done on a sample of gamma-delta T cells from blood. The receptors originated from a pool of human donors (malaria-infected and uninfected, not separated).

This clone is deemed medium-sized. The sample has other DNA sequences that encode this CDR3 too. The chain couples TRDV2 to TRDJ1; no reliable D call. The CDR3 loop spans 14 amino acids. Germline lookup yields CDR1 GEAIGNYY and CDR2 EKD. Trimming cost V 3 bases and J 0 bases, with 10 bases left between them. The CDR3 loop reads CACDHLDHTDKLIF. In DNA form, the CDR3 reads TGTGCCTGTGACCATCTCGACCACACCGATAAACTCATCTTT.

Concerning this clone: TCRdb shows a much larger clone's protein in place of this DNA's translation, and the two differ at residue 5, likely through a read error; the protein shown is translated from the DNA. The V call is TRDV1, the J call TRDJ1, with 13 bases identical to TRDD3. Germline CDR1 reads TSWWSYY; CDR2 reads QGS. The CDR3 has 15 residues. The junction had 8 bases not matched to a gene; V was cut back by 5 bases and J by 8 bases. CDR3 loop: CALGNCTGGYEKLIF. The CDR3 coding sequence is TGTGCTCTTGGGAACTGCACTGGGGGATACGAGAAACTCATCTTT.

This clone was seen a few times. The likely explanation is a read error, given a far larger clone one base away. Within the sample, other DNA sequences also encode this same CDR3. The V gene was identified as TRDV2, while no J gene was called; no check of the table's D call, TRDD3, against the DNA was made. Germline CDR1 GEAIGNYY, CDR2 EKD. The CDR3 is 20 residues long. DNA for the CDR3: TGTGCCTGTGACAAGGCCTTCCTACCAACGGGGGTTCGGGGCACCGATAAGCTCATCTTT. Protein product: CACDKAFLPTGVRGTDKLIF.

This clone occurred many times. The chain employs TRDV1 and TRDJ1, with 8 bases that match TRDD3. CDR1 TSWWSYY and CDR2 QGS come from the germline V gene. This CDR3 has 20 residues. V lost 2 bases, J lost 0 bases, and 17 bases stayed unmatched. The DNA for the CDR3 is TGTGCTCTTGGGGAAGGGTTTTCCTCCAGGGGATACCTCTACACCGATAAACTCATCTTT. Translated: CALGEGFSSRGYLYTDKLIF.

On this clone itself: TCRdb pairs this DNA with a much larger clone's protein that differs at residue 11, likely a read error; the protein shown was translated from the DNA. This chain's CDR3 is CALGERFLATCWGIHPRGTDELIF. As DNA, the CDR3 is TGTGCTCTTGGGGAACGGTTCCTAGCAACCTGCTGGGGGATACACCCTAGGGGTACCGATGAACTCATCTTT. V usage is TRDV1 and J usage is TRDJ1; 11 bases agree with TRDD3. Per the germline V gene, CDR1 is TSWWSYY and CDR2 is QGS. This CDR3 region has 24 residues.

This clone has more than one count but fewer than ten. The TCRdb record carries a much larger clone's protein, which differs from this DNA's translation at residue 18; a read error is the likely cause, and the protein listed here is the DNA translation. The chain combines TRDV1 with TRDJ1, with D maybe TRDD3 (8 bases). No J gene was available from TCRdb, and it was assigned here by a germline match of the DNA. Germline-derived CDR1 and CDR2 are TSWWSYY and QGS. The ends were cut back, 5 bases at V and 6 bases at J, with 40 bases in the middle. The CDR3 loop spans 22 amino acids. CDR3 DNA sequence: TGTGCTCTTGGGTCTCTGATTCCTTCCTCCCTAAACTGGGGGTCTCCTCCCAATAAACTCATCTTT. Its translation is CALGSLIPSSLNWGSPPNKLIF.

Remarks on this clone: TCRdb assigns this DNA the protein of a much larger clone, which departs from its translation at residue 5; this likely reflects a read error, and the protein shown comes from translating the DNA. The V call is TRDV1, the J call TRDJ1, with 8 positions matching TRDD3. The J gene is not listed in TCRdb, so it was assigned here from a DNA match to germline. The CDR3 consists of 16 residues. Germline V lookup: CDR1 TSWWSYY, CDR2 QGS. The ends lost 4 bases at V and 0 bases at J; junction bases unmatched: 7. The CDR3 nucleotides are TGTGCTCTTGGGGGATTTGGGGGATCCTACACCGATAAACTCATCTTT. Translated: CALGGFGGSYTDKLIF.

In this sample, this clone turned up a few times. TCRdb's entry gives the protein of a much larger clone, which mismatches this DNA's translation at residue 6, likely from a read error; the protein reported here is translated from the DNA. The chain recombines TRDV1 with TRDJ1; 8 nucleotides align to TRDD3. V shed 2 bases, J shed 0 bases, and the junction held 17 bases outside the gene matches. CDR1 and CDR2 from the germline V gene are TSWWSYY and QGS. The CDR3 sequence is 20 residues long. In DNA, the CDR3 is TGTGCTCTTGGGGAATCAGGTCCTAGAGGGATACGCCTTTACACCGATAAACTCATCTTT. It is translated as CALGESGPRGIRLYTDKLIF.